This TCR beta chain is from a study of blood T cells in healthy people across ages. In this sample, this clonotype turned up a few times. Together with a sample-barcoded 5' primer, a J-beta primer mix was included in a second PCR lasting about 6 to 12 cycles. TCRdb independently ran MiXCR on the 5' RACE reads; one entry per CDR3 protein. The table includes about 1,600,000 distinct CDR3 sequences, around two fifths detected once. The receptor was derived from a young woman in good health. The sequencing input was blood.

DNA for the CDR3: TGTGCCAGCATTTGGGACAGCGGGGAATCCTTATATAGCAATCAGCCCCAGCATTTT. Translated, it gives CASIWDSGESLYSNQPQHF. V is TRBV12-3 or TRBV12-4 and J is TRBJ1-5, with 7 bases aligning to TRBD1. Losses at the gene ends were 7 bases for V and 0 bases for J; bases not matched to a gene: 18. The CDR3 covers 19 residues.